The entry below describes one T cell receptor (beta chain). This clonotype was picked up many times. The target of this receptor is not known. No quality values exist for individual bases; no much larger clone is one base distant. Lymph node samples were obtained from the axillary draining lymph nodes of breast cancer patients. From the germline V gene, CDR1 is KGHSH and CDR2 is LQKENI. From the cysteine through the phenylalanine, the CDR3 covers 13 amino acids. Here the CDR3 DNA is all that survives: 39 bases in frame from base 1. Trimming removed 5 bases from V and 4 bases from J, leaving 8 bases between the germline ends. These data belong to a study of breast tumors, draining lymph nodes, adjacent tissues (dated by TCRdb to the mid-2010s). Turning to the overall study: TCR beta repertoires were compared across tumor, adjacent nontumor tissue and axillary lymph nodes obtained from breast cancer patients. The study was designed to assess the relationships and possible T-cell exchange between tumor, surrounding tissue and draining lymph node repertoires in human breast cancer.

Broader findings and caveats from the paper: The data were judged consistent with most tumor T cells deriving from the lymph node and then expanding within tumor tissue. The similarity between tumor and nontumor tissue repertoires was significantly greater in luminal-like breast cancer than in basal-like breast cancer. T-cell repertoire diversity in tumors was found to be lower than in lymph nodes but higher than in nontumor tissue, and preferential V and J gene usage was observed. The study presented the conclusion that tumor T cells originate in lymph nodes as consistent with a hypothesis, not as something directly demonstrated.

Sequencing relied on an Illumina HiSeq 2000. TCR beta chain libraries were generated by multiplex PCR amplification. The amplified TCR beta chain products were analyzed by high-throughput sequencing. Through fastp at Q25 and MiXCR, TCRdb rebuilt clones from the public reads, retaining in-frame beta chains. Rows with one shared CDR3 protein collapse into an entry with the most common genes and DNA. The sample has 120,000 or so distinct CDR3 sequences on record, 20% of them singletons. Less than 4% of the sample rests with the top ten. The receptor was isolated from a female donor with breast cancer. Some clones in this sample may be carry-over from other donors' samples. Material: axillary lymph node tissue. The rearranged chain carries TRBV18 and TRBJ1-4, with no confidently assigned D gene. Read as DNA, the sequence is TGTGCCAGCTCAGAAGGACTTAATGAAAAACTGTTTTTT. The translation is CASSEGLNEKLFF.